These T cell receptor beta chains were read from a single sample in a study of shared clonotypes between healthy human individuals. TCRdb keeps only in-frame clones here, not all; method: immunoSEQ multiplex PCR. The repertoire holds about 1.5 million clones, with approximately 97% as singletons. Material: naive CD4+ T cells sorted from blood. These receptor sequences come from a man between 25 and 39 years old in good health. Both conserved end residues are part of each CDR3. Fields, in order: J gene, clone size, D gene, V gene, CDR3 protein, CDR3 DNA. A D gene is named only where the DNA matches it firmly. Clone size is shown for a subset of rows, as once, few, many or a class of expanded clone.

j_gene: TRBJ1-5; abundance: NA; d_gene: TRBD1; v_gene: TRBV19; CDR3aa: CASSIGRGRQPQHF; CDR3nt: TGTGCCAGTAGTATAGGGAGGGGGCGTCAGCCCCAGCATTTT
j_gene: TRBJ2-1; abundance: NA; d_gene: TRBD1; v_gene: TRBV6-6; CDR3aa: CASSRQGAPHNEQFF; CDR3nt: TGTGCCAGCAGTAGACAGGGGGCGCCCCACAATGAGCAGTTCTTC
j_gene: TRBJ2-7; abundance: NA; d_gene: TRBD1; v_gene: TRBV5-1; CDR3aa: CASCPTGIIREQYF; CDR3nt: TGCGCCAGCTGCCCGACAGGGATAATTCGCGAGCAGTACTTC
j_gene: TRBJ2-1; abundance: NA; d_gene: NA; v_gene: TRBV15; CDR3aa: CATSRAKSRVGSYNEQFF; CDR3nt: TGTGCCACCAGCAGAGCCAAATCCCGGGTGGGATCCTACAATGAGCAGTTCTTC
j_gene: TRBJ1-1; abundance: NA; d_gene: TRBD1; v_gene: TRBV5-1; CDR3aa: CASRNTGAGTEAFF; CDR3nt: TGCGCCAGCAGGAACACAGGGGCTGGCACTGAAGCTTTCTTT
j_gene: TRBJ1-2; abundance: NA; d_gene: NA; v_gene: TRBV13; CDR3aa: CASTTDRANYGYTF; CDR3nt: TGTGCCAGCACCACAGACAGAGCTAACTATGGCTACACCTTC
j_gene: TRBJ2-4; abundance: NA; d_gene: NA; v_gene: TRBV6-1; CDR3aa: CASSEWLPLAKNIQYF; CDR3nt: TGTGCCAGCAGTGAATGGCTACCACTAGCCAAAAACATTCAGTACTTC
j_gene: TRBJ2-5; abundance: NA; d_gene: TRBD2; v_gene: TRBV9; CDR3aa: CASSVGTSGSETQYF; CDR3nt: TGTGCCAGCAGCGTAGGGACTAGCGGGAGTGAGACCCAGTACTTC
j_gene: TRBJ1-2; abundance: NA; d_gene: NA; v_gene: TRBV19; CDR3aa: CASSIELNYGYTF; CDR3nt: TGTGCCAGTAGTATAGAATTAAACTATGGCTACACCTTC
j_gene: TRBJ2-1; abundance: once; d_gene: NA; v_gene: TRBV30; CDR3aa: CAWAGTSYNEQFF; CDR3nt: TGTGCCTGGGCCGGGACCTCGTACAATGAGCAGTTCTTC
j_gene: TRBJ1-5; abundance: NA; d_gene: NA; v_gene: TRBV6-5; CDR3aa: CASGRRVGSNQPQHF; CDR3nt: TGTGCCAGCGGCCGACGGGTAGGGTCCAATCAGCCCCAGCATTTT
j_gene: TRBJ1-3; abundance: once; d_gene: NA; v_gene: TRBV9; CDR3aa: CASSPTANPGLDTIYF; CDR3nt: TGTGCCAGCAGCCCTACAGCAAACCCGGGTTTGGACACCATATATTTT
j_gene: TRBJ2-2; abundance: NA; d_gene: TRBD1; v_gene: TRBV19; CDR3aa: CASSILPGGAGELFF; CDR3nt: TGTGCCAGTAGTATTTTGCCAGGGGGCGCCGGGGAGCTGTTTTTT
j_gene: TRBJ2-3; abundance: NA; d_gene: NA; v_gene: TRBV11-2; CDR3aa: CASSLATGWGTQYF; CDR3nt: TGTGCCAGCAGCCTTGCCACGGGATGGGGTACGCAGTATTTT
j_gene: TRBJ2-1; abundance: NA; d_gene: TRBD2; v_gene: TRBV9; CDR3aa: CASSDQPSGEQFF; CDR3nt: TGTGCCAGCAGCGACCAACCTAGCGGCGAGCAGTTCTTC
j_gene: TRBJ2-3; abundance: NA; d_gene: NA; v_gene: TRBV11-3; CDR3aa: CASQGGSRRTDTQYF; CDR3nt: TGTGCCAGCCAGGGTGGTAGCAGACGCACAGATACGCAGTATTTT
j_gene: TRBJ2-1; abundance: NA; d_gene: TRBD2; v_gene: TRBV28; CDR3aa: CASLKLASNEQFF; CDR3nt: TGTGCCAGTTTGAAACTAGCGTCCAATGAGCAGTTCTTC
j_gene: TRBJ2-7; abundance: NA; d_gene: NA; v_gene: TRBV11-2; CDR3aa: CASSLVLAEGEQYF; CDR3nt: TGTGCCAGCAGCTTAGTACTAGCCGAAGGCGAGCAGTACTTC
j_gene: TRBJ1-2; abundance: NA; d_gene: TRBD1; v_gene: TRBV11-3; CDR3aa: CASSETGGHGYTF; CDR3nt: TGTGCCAGCAGCGAGACAGGGGGGCATGGCTACACCTTC
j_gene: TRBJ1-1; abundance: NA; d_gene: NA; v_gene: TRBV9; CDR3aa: CASSVVGGRAFF; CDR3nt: TGTGCCAGCAGCGTAGTGGGGGGCAGAGCTTTCTTT
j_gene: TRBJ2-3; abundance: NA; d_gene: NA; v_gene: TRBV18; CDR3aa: CASSPISSGITDTQYF; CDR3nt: TGTGCCAGCTCACCCATTTCCTCCGGGATTACAGATACGCAGTATTTT
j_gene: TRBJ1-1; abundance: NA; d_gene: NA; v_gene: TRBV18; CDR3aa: CAGQNRGNTEAFF; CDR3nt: TGTGCCGGCCAGAACCGGGGGAACACTGAAGCTTTCTTT
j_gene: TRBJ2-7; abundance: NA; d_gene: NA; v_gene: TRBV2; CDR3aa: CASSEALVLTYEQYF; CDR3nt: TGTGCCAGCAGTGAAGCCCTAGTGCTAACCTACGAGCAGTACTTC
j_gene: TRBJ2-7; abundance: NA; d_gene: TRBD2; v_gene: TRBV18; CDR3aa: CASSPGAGVSYEQYF; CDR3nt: TGTGCCAGCTCACCAGGGGCGGGAGTTAGCTACGAGCAGTACTTC
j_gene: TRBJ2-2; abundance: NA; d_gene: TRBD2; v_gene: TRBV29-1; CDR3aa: CSAFGAGGRNTGELFF; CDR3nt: TGCAGCGCCTTCGGAGCGGGAGGGCGTAACACCGGGGAGCTGTTTTTT
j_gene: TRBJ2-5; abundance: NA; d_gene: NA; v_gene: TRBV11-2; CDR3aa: CASSFRSPQETQYF; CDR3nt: TGTGCCAGCAGCTTCCGATCACCTCAGGAGACCCAGTACTTC
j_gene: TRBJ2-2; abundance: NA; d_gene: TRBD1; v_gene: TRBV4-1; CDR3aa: CASSQDRTGANTGELFF; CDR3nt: TGCGCCAGCAGCCAAGATAGGACAGGGGCGAACACCGGGGAGCTGTTTTTT
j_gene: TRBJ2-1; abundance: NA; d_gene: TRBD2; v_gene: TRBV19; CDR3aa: CASSNLAGGLSEQFF; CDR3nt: TGTGCCAGTAGTAATCTAGCGGGAGGCCTCAGTGAGCAGTTCTTC
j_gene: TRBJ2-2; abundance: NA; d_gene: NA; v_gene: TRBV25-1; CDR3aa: CASSASRVTGELFF; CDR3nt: TGTGCCAGCAGTGCCTCCAGGGTAACCGGGGAGCTGTTTTTT
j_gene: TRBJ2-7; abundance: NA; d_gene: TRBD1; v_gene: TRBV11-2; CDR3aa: CASSLASGGQHSEQYF; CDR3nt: TGTGCCAGCAGCTTAGCTTCTGGGGGACAGCACTCCGAGCAGTACTTC
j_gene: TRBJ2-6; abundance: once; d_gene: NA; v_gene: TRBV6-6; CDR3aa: CASSYDDGANVLTF; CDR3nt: TGTGCCAGCAGTTACGATGACGGAGCCAACGTCCTGACTTTC
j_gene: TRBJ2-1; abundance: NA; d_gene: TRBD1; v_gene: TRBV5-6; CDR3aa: CASSRDRSYNEQFF; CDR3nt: TGTGCCAGCAGCCGGGACAGGTCCTACAATGAGCAGTTCTTC
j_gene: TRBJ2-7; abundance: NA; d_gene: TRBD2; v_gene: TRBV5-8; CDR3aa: CASSLLGSGGYEQYF; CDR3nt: TGTGCCAGCAGCTTGCTAGGGTCGGGGGGATACGAGCAGTACTTC
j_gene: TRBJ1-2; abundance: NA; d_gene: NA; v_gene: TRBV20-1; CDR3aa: CSAMGAYGYTF; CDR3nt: TGCAGTGCTATGGGGGCCTATGGCTACACCTTC
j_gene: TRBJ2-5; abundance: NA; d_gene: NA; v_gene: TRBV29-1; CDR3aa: CSVDGGLETQYF; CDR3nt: TGCAGCGTTGACGGGGGTTTAGAGACCCAGTACTTC
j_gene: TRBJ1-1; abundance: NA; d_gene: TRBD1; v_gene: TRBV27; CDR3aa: CASSRRTGNTEAFF; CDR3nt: TGTGCCAGCAGCCGAAGGACAGGGAACACTGAAGCTTTCTTT
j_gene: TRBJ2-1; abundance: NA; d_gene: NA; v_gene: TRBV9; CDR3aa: CASSLTGTFSYNEQFF; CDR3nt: TGTGCCAGCAGCTTAACCGGGACCTTTTCCTACAATGAGCAGTTCTTC
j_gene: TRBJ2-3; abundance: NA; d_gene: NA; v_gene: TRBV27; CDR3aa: CASSLVMQSTDTQYF; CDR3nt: TGTGCCAGCAGTTTAGTAATGCAAAGCACAGATACGCAGTATTTT
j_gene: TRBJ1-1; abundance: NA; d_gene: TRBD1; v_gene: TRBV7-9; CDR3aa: CASSFGTGGTEAFF; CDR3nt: TGTGCCAGCAGCTTCGGGACAGGGGGCACTGAAGCTTTCTTT
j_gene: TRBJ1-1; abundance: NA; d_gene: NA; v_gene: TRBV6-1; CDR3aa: CASSRQGRNTEAFF; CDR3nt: TGTGCCAGCAGTAGGCAGGGGAGGAACACTGAAGCTTTCTTT
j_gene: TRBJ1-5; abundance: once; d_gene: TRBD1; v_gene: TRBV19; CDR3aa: CASSSPGGSSNQPQHF; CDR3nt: TGTGCCAGTAGTAGCCCAGGGGGCTCTAGCAATCAGCCCCAGCATTTT
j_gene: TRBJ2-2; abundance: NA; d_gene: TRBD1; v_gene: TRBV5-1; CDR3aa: CASSPGQGGPGELFF; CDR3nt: TGCGCCAGCAGCCCCGGACAGGGCGGGCCCGGGGAGCTGTTTTTT
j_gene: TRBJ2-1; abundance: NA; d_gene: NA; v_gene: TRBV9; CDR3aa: CASSVAGMNEQFF; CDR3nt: TGTGCCAGCAGCGTAGCTGGGATGAATGAGCAGTTCTTC
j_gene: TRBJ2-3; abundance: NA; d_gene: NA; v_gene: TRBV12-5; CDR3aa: CASGLVLGGRTDTQYF; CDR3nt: TGTGCTAGTGGTTTGGTACTGGGGGGTCGCACAGATACGCAGTATTTT
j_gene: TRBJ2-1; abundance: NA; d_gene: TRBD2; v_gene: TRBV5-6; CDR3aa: CASRDSGRVNEQFF; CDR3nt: TGTGCCAGCAGAGATAGCGGGAGGGTCAATGAGCAGTTCTTC
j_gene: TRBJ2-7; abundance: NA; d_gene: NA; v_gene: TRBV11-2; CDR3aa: CASSYGRGTGEQYF; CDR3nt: TGTGCCAGCAGCTACGGACGGGGGACGGGCGAGCAGTACTTC
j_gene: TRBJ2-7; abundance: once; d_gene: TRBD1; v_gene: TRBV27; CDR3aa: CASGYRTGGPYEQYF; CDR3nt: TGTGCCAGCGGATACCGGACAGGGGGTCCCTACGAGCAGTACTTC
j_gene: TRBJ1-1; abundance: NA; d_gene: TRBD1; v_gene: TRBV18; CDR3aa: CASSPLGQGRTEAFF; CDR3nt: TGTGCCAGCTCACCTCTAGGACAGGGGAGAACTGAAGCTTTCTTT
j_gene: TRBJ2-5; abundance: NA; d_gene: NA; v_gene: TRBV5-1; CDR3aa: CASSLLGQETQYF; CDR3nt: TGCGCCAGCAGCTTGCTTGGGCAAGAGACCCAGTACTTC
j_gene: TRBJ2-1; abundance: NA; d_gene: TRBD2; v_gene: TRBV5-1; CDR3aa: CASSLAAGGLPNEQFF; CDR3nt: TGCGCCAGCAGCTTGGCGGCGGGAGGGCTCCCGAATGAGCAGTTCTTC
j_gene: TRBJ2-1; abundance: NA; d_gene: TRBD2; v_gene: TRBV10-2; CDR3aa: CASSEVRLAVYNEQFF; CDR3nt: TGCGCCAGCAGTGAGGTTAGACTAGCGGTTTACAATGAGCAGTTCTTC
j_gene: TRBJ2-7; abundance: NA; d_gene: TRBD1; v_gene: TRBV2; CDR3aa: CASSFRDSELYEQYF; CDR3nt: TGTGCCAGCAGTTTCCGGGACAGCGAACTCTACGAGCAGTACTTC
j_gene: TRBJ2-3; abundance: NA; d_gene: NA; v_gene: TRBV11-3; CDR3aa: CASSPGLGTTDTQYF; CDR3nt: TGTGCCAGCAGCCCCGGCTTGGGGACCACAGATACGCAGTATTTT
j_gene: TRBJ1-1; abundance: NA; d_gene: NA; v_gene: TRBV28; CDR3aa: CASSLVTATEAFF; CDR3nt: TGTGCCAGCAGTTTAGTGACGGCCACTGAAGCTTTCTTT
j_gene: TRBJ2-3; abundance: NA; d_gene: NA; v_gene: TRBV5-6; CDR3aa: CASSLQSRGPLTNTQYF; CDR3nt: TGTGCCAGCAGCTTGCAATCACGCGGGCCATTGACAAATACGCAGTATTTT
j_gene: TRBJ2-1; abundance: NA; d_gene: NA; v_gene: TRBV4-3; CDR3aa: CASSQEEIADTSYNEQFF; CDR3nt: TGCGCCAGCAGCCAAGAGGAGATAGCGGATACCTCCTACAATGAGCAGTTCTTC
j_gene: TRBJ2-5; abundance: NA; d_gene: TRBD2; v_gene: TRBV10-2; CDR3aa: CASSEGTSASQETQYF; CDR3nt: TGCGCCAGCAGTGAAGGGACTAGCGCTAGCCAAGAGACCCAGTACTTC